The sequence of this T cell receptor beta chain was determined in a study of blood T cell repertoires in COVID-19. Study in general: From the United States, Italy and Spain came samples of acute and convalescent COVID-19.

The germline CDR1 and CDR2 sequences are LGHDT and YNNKEL (reference sequence). The CDR3 sequence is 14 residues long. Trimming cost V 8 bases and J 2 bases, with 12 bases left between them. Here immunoSEQ multiplex PCR was the method, and the copy in TCRdb shows in-frame clones only, minus some. The sample holds 60,000 to 100,000 clones, 70% to 90% seen once. Sequencing used peripheral blood. The TCR comes from a man in his forties or fifties with active COVID-19. This sequence joins TRBV3-1 (or the pseudogene TRBV3-2) and TRBJ2-2; D might be TRBD2 (6 bases). The CDR3 nucleotides read TGTGCCAGCCATAGCGGAACAAACACCGGGGAGCTGTTTTTT. Amino acid sequence: CASHSGTNTGELFF.